These 18 T cell receptor beta chains came from one sample sequenced in a study of sequential checkpoint blockade in melanoma. Sequenced by immunoSEQ multiplex PCR; TCRdb stores in-frame clones only, minus some. The sample lists roughly 2,000 clones; approximately 22% were seen once. As for treatment: randomized to nivolumab then ipilimumab (arm A) or the reverse (arm B). The sample here was tumor tissue (inferred from file names), taken from a patient given nivolumab and ipilimumab in sequence. The receptors here all came from a human donor with melanoma.

The rearrangement joins TRBV11-3 to TRBJ2-7, with D uncertain. The V end was cut by 5 bases, the J end by 7 bases, with 18 bases between. The CDR3 totals 14 residues. Germline loops: CDR1 SGHNT, CDR2 YENEEA. CDR3 loop: CASSPSGSAGEQYF. The CDR3, as DNA: TGTGCCAGCAGCCCATCGGGCTCGGCTGGGGAGCAGTACTTC. Using reference TRBV11-3 and TRBJ2-7 for the parts outside the CDR3, the full variable domain is EAGVVQSPRYKIIEKKQPVAFWCNPISGHNTLYWYLQNLGQGPELLIRYENEEAVDDSQLPKDRFSAERLKGVDSTLKIQPAELGDSAVYLCASSPSGSAGEQYFGPGTRLTVT.

The V and J genes are TRBV28 and TRBJ2-1; 11 bases fit TRBD2. The CDR3 totals 19 residues. The J segment lost 0 bases and the V segment lost 3 bases, leaving 10 bases of the junction unmatched. CDR1 and CDR2 (germline): MDHEN, SYDVKM. The DNA of the CDR3 is TGTGCCAGCAGTTTGTCAGCTAGCGGGAGGCATAGCTCCTACAATGAGCAGTTCTTC. This codes for CASSLSASGRHSSYNEQFF.

This clone was detected only a few times. This rearrangement joins TRBV6-8 to TRBJ1-1; 7 bases are shared with TRBD1. J lost 5 bases, V lost 7 bases, and 10 bases had no gene match. Per the germline V gene, CDR1 is MNHGY and CDR2 is SAAAGT. The CDR3 runs 14 residues. In DNA form, the CDR3 reads TGTGCCAGCACCCTGACAGGGCTCCCAACTGAAGCTTTCTTT. Amino acids: CASTLTGLPTEAFF.

This clone was seen ten or more times. This rearrangement joins TRBV11-3 to TRBJ2-1; D is perhaps TRBD1 or TRBD2 (6 bases each). The length of the CDR3 is 14 residues. Looked up from germline, CDR1 is SGHNT and CDR2 is YENEEA. V was cut by 7 bases and J by 6 bases, with 16 bases left in between. The CDR3 region has the DNA TGTGCCAGCATAGGGGGGTCGCCTCTCAATGAGCAGTTCTTC. It codes for CASIGGSPLNEQFF.

The chain joins TRBV7-8 to TRBJ1-6, with 8 positions matching TRBD1. Germline V lookup: CDR1 SGHVS, CDR2 FQNEAQ. The ends lost 5 bases at V and 9 bases at J; junction bases unmatched: 3. The CDR3 contains 13 residues. CDR3 DNA sequence: TGTGCCAGCAGCGACAGGGGTAGTTCACCCCTCCACTTT. Residues: CASSDRGSSPLHF.

Many counts were recorded for this clone. The V and J genes are TRBV7-6 and TRBJ2-1; TRBD2 aligns across 8 bases. Per germline, CDR1 SGHVS and CDR2 FNYEAQ. The CDR3 has 15 residues. The trim removed 5 bases at V and 1 base at J, leaving 4 bases unmatched. CDR3 coding DNA: TGTGCCAGCAGCCCGACTAGCGAGTCCTACAATGAGCAGTTCTTC. It encodes CASSPTSESYNEQFF. Based on the CDR3 plus reference TRBV7-6 and TRBJ2-1, the full variable domain is GAGVSQSPRYKVTKRGQDVALRCDPISGHVSLYWYRQALGQGPEFLTYFNYEAQQDKSGLPNDRFSAERPEGSISTLTIQRTEQRDSAMYRCASSPTSESYNEQFFGPGTRLTVL.

This chain uses TRBV19 with TRBJ2-1; 7 bases line up with TRBD2. CDR3 size: 13 residues. J gave up 8 bases and V 4 bases, and 5 bases lay outside the gene matches. CDR1 is LNHDA and CDR2 is SQIVND in the germline V gene (reference sequence). The CDR3 region has the DNA TGTGCCAGTAGTAGGGGGAGGGCGGATGAGCAGTTCTTC. This sequence encodes CASSRGRADEQFF.

The chain uses TRBV11-3 and TRBJ2-2; the match to TRBD2 covers 7 bases. Germline V lookup: CDR1 SGHNT, CDR2 YENEEA. CDR3 length: 18 residues. The V gene end was trimmed by 3 bases and the J gene end by 1 base; junction bases not matched to a gene: 11. The CDR3 loop reads CASSFSISLAGNTGELFF. CDR3 nucleotides: TGTGCCAGCAGCTTCAGCATTTCCTTAGCGGGGAACACCGGGGAGCTGTTTTTT.

There are a few counts of this clone. This sequence joins TRBV11-3 and TRBJ2-1; 8 positions match TRBD1. This CDR3 region has 15 residues. Germline CDR1 is SGHNT and CDR2 is YENEEA. V lost 5 bases to trimming and J lost 4 bases; unmatched junction nucleotides: 7. The chain's CDR3 is CASSRGTGRYNEQFF. Here the CDR3 DNA reads TGTGCCAGCAGCCGCGGGACAGGCCGATACAATGAGCAGTTCTTC.

The gene calls are TRBV19 and TRBJ2-7; the D call may be TRBD1 or TRBD2 (5 bases each). Trimming removed 3 bases at V and 3 bases at J, with 6 bases between. CDR3 length: 12 residues. CDR1 and CDR2 from the germline V gene are LNHDA and SQIVND (reference sequence). The chain's CDR3 is CASSIGGYEQYF. CDR3 coding DNA: TGTGCCAGTAGTATTGGGGGCTACGAGCAGTACTTC.

The chain joins TRBV18 to TRBJ2-7, with 8 bases aligning to TRBD1. CDR3 length equals 15 residues. Germline trimming cut 5 bases from V and 5 bases from J; bases unmatched to any gene: 11. The germline gives CDR1 KGHSH, CDR2 LQKENI. The CDR3 bases are TGTGCCAGCTCAGCACAACCGGGACAGGCCAACGAGCAGTACTTC. Translated, it gives CASSAQPGQANEQYF.

The chain employs TRBV18 and TRBJ2-1, with TRBD2 as a possible D gene (5 bases). Germline CDR1 and CDR2: KGHSH and LQKENI. The CDR3 has 17 amino acids. V lost 3 bases and J lost 6, with 21 bases in between. CDR3 sequence: CASSPPSLARTSNEQFF. The CDR3 bases are TGTGCCAGCTCACCTCCTAGCTTGGCCCGGACCTCCAATGAGCAGTTCTTC.

The rearrangement links TRBV5-1 to TRBJ1-2, with D possibly TRBD1 on 6 matching bases. The CDR3 is 14 residues long. V was clipped by 4 bases and J by 2 bases, with 12 bases between them. The germline gives CDR1 SGHRS, CDR2 YFSETQ. The CDR3 sequence is CASSPGHLNYGYTF. The CDR3 DNA reads TGCGCCAGCAGCCCGGGACACCTAAACTATGGCTACACCTTC. Full variable domain (outside the CDR3, taken from reference TRBV5-1 and TRBJ1-2): KAGVTQTPRYLIKTRGQQVTLSCSPISGHRSVSWYQQTPGQGLQFLFEYFSETQRNKGNFPGRFSGRQFSNSRSEMNVSTLELGDSALYLCASSPGHLNYGYTFGSGTRLTVV.

This clone occurred a few times. The V call is TRBV9, the J call TRBJ1-3; no definite D call. The V end was cut by 4 bases, the J end by 2 bases, with 10 bases between. This CDR3 is 14 amino acids long. Germline values: CDR1 SGDLS, CDR2 YYNGEE. Written as DNA, the CDR3 is TGTGCCAGCAGCTCCGCCTTTCCTGGAAACACCATATATTTT. Amino acids: CASSSAFPGNTIYF.

By share of the sample, this clone is large (0.1 to 1%). J is TRBJ1-4 and V is TRBV6-8, with D tentatively TRBD1 (5 bases). The CDR3 has 13 amino acids. V was pared by 5 bases and J by 4 bases, with 8 bases between. Germline V gives CDR1 MNHGY, CDR2 SAAAGT. CDR3 nucleotide sequence: TGTGCCAGCAGTCCCAGGGATAATGAAAAACTGTTTTTT. Translated: CASSPRDNEKLFF.

Judged by abundance, this clone is large. The genes are TRBV11-3 and TRBJ1-1, with D perhaps TRBD1 (6 bases). The ends were cut back, 6 bases at V and 0 bases at J, with 11 bases in the middle. CDR3 length equals 14 residues. The germline CDR1 and CDR2 sequences are SGHNT and YENEEA. The CDR3 DNA reads as TGTGCCAGCAGGCTAAGGACAGTGAACACTGAAGCTTTCTTT. Its translation: CASRLRTVNTEAFF.

This sequence joins TRBV7-2 and TRBJ2-1; possibly TRBD2 for D (5 bases). Looked up from germline, CDR1 is SGHTA and CDR2 is FQGNSA. The CDR3 has 13 amino acids. Trimming took off 5 bases at V and 15 bases at J, with 20 bases between the two ends. Here the CDR3 DNA reads TGTGCCAGCAGCCAAGATCATCTAGCCGGTCCGTTCTTC. Its translation: CASSQDHLAGPFF.

As to this clone: One end of the junction is discordant with germline, which a read error may explain. The chain carries TRBV6-8 and TRBJ1-1; D is possibly TRBD1 (6 bases). CDR3 length: 13 residues. Per the germline V gene, CDR1 is MNHGY and CDR2 is SAAAGT. CDR3 amino acids: CAISGGGHTEAFF. The DNA for the CDR3 is TGTGCCATCAGTGGGGGGGGGCACACTGAAGCTTTCTTT.